This TCR beta chain was captured by sequencing in a study of regulatory T cells in long-lasting Graves disease. This clonotype has at least ten counts. Time point meaning: newly diagnosed GD, antithyroid drugs for less than 3 months. The TCR library was prepared using RNA isolated from PBMCs. Guidelines of the American Thyroid Association were used to diagnose Graves' disease. To make TCR beta libraries, researchers used iRepertoire HTBI primers and Arm-PCR of CDR3 regions. TCRdb redid the calling of the multiplex PCR reads with MiXCR, one entry per CDR3 protein. The profile shows about 500,000 distinct CDR3 sequences, around 13% of them singletons. Germline values: CDR1 SGHRS, CDR2 YFSETQ. J gave up 3 bases and V 0 bases, and 6 bases lay outside the gene matches. The CDR3 extends over 18 amino acids. These records were also assigned to another study, of T cells in Graves' hyperthyroidism and ophthalmopathy.

The sequencing here drew on peripheral blood mononuclear cells (PBMCs), taken at new diagnosis, from a patient treated with antithyroid drugs. The clonotype was recovered from a woman aged 25 to 39 with Graves disease. The V call is TRBV5-1, the J call TRBJ2-2; 12 bases line up with TRBD2. The CDR3: CASSLAQGTSGYTGELFF. For the CDR3, the DNA is TGCGCCAGCAGCTTGGCCCAAGGGACTAGCGGGTACACCGGGGAGCTGTTTTTT. The entire variable domain, with the rest obtained from reference TRBV5-1 and TRBJ2-2, is as follows: KAGVTQTPRYLIKTRGQQVTLSCSPISGHRSVSWYQQTPGQGLQFLFEYFSETQRNKGNFPGRFSGRQFSNSRSEMNVSTLELGDSALYLCASSLAQGTSGYTGELFFGEGSRLTVL.